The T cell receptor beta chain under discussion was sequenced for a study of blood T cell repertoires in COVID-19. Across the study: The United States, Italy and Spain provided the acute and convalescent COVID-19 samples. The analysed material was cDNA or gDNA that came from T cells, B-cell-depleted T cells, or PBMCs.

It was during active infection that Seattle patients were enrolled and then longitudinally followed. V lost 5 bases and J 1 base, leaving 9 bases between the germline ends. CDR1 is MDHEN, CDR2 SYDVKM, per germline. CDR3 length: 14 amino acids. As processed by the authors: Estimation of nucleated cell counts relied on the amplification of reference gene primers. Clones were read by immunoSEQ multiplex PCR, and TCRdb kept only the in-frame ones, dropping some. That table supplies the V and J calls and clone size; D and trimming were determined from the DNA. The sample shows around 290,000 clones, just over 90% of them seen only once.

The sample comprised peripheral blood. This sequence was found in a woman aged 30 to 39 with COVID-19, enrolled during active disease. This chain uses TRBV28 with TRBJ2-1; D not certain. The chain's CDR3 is CASSRLESYNEQFF. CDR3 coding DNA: TGTGCCAGCAGTAGACTTGAGTCCTACAATGAGCAGTTCTTC.